Listed here are 12 T cell receptor beta chains from one sample, sequenced in a study of T cell responses to AZD1222 COVID-19 vaccine. Sequencing used immunoSEQ multiplex PCR; TCRdb keeps in-frame clones, though not all of them. The repertoire has tens of thousands of clones, approximately 90% of them found once; the top ten carry roughly 29%. This specimen consisted of peripheral blood, obtained on day 0 of AZD1222 vaccination. The origin of the receptors is an adult in good health.

The chain employs TRBV24-1 and TRBJ2-5, with 9 bases matching TRBD1. V was clipped by 0 bases and J by 5 bases; unmatched bases: 6. This CDR3 has 16 residues. Germline CDR1 KGHDR, CDR2 SFDVKD. In nucleotides, the CDR3 is TGTGCCACCAGTGATTTGACAGGGGGCGCGGGGGAGACCCAGTACTTC. Protein product: CATSDLTGGAGETQYF.

The chain carries TRBV7-9 and TRBJ2-2, with unresolved D. Trimming took off 5 bases at V and 7 bases at J, with 14 bases between the two ends. Germline CDR1 reads SEHNR; CDR2 reads FQNEAQ (reference sequence). The CDR3 runs to 14 residues. In nucleotides, the CDR3 is TGTGCCAGCAGCGCCGACGGTCCCGGCGGGGAGCTGTTTTTT. Its translation is CASSADGPGGELFF.

This chain uses TRBV27 with TRBJ2-3; 9 bases fit TRBD2. This CDR3 has 12 amino acids. The germline gives CDR1 MNHEY, CDR2 SMNVEV (reference sequence). This chain's CDR3 is CGSAGGRGTQYF. In DNA, the CDR3 is TGTGGGAGTGCGGGAGGGCGGGGTACGCAGTATTTT.

The chain carries TRBV24-1 and TRBJ2-1; the match to TRBD1 covers 9 bases. V dropped 3 bases and J dropped 6; count of bases not matched to a gene: 5. The CDR3 spans 15 residues. CDR1 and CDR2 (germline): KGHDR, SFDVKD. CDR3 loop: CATSDPGQGFNEQFF. The CDR3 nucleotides read TGTGCCACCAGTGATCCGGGACAGGGCTTCAATGAGCAGTTCTTC.

This rearrangement joins TRBV24-1 to TRBJ2-2; D ambiguous. Trimming shortened V by 5 bases and J by 4 bases, and 7 bases separated the two germline ends. The CDR3 contains 13 residues. CDR1 is KGHDR and CDR2 is SFDVKD in the germline V gene. In nucleotides, the CDR3 is TGTGCCACCAGTGCTCTGGGCACCGGGGAGCTGTTTTTT. Amino acids: CATSALGTGELFF.

This sequence joins TRBV5-1 and TRBJ1-2; TRBD1 aligns across 8 bases. Unmatched junction bases numbered 8, after V lost 4 bases and J lost 6 bases. CDR3 length equals 14 residues. Germline V CDR1 and CDR2: SGHRS, YFSETQ. The CDR3 region is CASSPGTGLDGYTF. The CDR3 DNA sequence: TGCGCCAGCAGCCCCGGGACAGGATTGGATGGCTACACCTTC.

This chain connects TRBV6-4 to TRBJ1-1; D ambiguous. Trimming stripped 0 bases from V and 0 bases from J, with 2 bases between. The CDR3 extends over 13 amino acids. In germline, CDR1 is MRHNA, CDR2 SNTAGT. The CDR3 nucleotides are TGTGCCAGCAGTGACTCGATGAACACTGAAGCTTTCTTT. It specifies CASSDSMNTEAFF.

The rearrangement uses TRBV6-1 and TRBJ2-7; D is uncertain. Trimming cost V 3 bases and J 1 base, with 7 bases left between them. CDR3 length equals 13 residues. Per germline, CDR1 MNHNS and CDR2 SASEGT. The CDR3 DNA follows: TGTGCCAGCAGTGAGTCCGGGTCCTACGAGCAGTACTTC. This translates into CASSESGSYEQYF.

The chain employs TRBV9 and TRBJ2-3; D ambiguous. Trimming left V 3 bases short and J 0 bases short, with 17 bases between. The CDR3 has 17 residues. Germline-derived CDR1 and CDR2 are SGDLS and YYNGEE. The CDR3 spells CASSAEAVRASTDTQYF. The CDR3 DNA reads as TGTGCCAGCAGCGCAGAGGCTGTCAGAGCTAGCACAGATACGCAGTATTTT.

This sequence joins TRBV7-9 and TRBJ1-1; D ambiguous. There are 11 residues in the CDR3. V shed 6 bases and J shed 5 bases, with 7 bases lying between them. Germline values: CDR1 SEHNR, CDR2 FQNEAQ (reference sequence). The CDR3 nucleotides are TGTGCCAGCAGATCGTTTACTGAAGCTTTCTTT. This gives the protein CASRSFTEAFF.

The V gene is TRBV7-9, the J gene TRBJ1-4; no clear D. The germline V and J ends were trimmed by 0 bases and 3 bases, with 11 bases remaining between them. The CDR3 covers 16 residues. Germline loops: CDR1 SEHNR, CDR2 FQNEAQ (reference sequence). CDR3 loop: CASSLASPGANEKLFF. CDR3 bases: TGTGCCAGCAGCTTAGCCTCTCCTGGGGCTAATGAAAAACTGTTTTTT.

In regard to this clone: Its ends do not fully match the called genes, so a read error is possible. The chain links TRBV18 to TRBJ2-5; TRBD2 matches at 10 bases. The CDR3 spans 17 residues. The germline CDR1 and CDR2 sequences are KGHSH and LQKENI. The chain's CDR3 is CASSPYTVGLAGEAQYF. The CDR3 DNA follows: TGTGCCAGCTCACCGTATACAGTTGGGCTAGCGGGAGAGGCCCAGTACTTC.